This is a list of T cell receptor beta chains from one sample in a study of shared clonotypes between healthy human individuals. Clones were read by immunoSEQ multiplex PCR, and TCRdb kept only the in-frame ones, dropping some. Among some 2.3 million clones listed, approximately 93% were seen once. Input material: naive CD4+ T cells from PBMCs. The origin of the receptors is a man aged 18 to 29 in good health. Some clones in this sample may be carry-over from other donors' samples. Both conserved end residues are part of each CDR3. A D gene is named only where the DNA matches it firmly.

>TRBV2|TRBJ1-1|-
CASSPGPAFTEAFF
>TRBV15|TRBJ2-1|-
CATSSASYNEQFF
>TRBV6-5|TRBJ2-7|TRBD1
CASREDRASEQYF
>TRBV6-5|TRBJ1-3|-
CASLHKAGNTIYF
>TRBV29-1|TRBJ2-2|TRBD1
CSVAGQGATGELFF
>TRBV7-2|TRBJ2-6|-
CASSLAAGLSGANVLTF
>TRBV7-3|TRBJ2-2|-
CASSLNLITGELFF
>TRBV7-3|TRBJ2-2|-
CASSLMGNTGELFF
>TRBV12-5|TRBJ1-5|-
CASARSGGQPQHF
>TRBV2|TRBJ2-5|-
CASSERSRPPETQYF
>TRBV5-1|TRBJ2-5|-
CASSFPGSQETQYF
>TRBV29-1|TRBJ2-3|-
CSVGRRTTDTQYF
>TRBV11-2|TRBJ1-1|-
CASSLVSQAVEAFF
>TRBV7-9|TRBJ2-3|-
CASTLTDTQYF
>TRBV4-2|TRBJ1-2|-
CASSQDRGYTF
>TRBV5-1|TRBJ2-5|TRBD1
CASSLATGAQETQYF
>TRBV18|TRBJ2-3|-
CASSEDSPGTQYF
>TRBV5-4|TRBJ2-5|-
CASSLDGQGGETQYF
>TRBV9|TRBJ2-7|TRBD1
CASSARQGASSKEQYF
>TRBV5-8|TRBJ2-1|-
CASSFGVEYNEQFF
>TRBV4-2|TRBJ1-3|-
CASSQIAGPGNTIYF
>TRBV9|TRBJ2-4|-
CASSPDPAKNIQYF
>TRBV28|TRBJ1-1|-
CASSSQGWNTEAFF
>TRBV5-4|TRBJ1-1|-
CASSSLDTVNTEAFF
>TRBV19|TRBJ1-1|TRBD1
CASSYRQGGTEAFF
>TRBV6-1|TRBJ2-6|-
CASSQQPSGANVLTF
>TRBV7-9|TRBJ2-7|-
CASSRGLSSYEQYF
>TRBV7-9|TRBJ2-7|TRBD2
CASGASGSYEQYF
>TRBV7-2|TRBJ2-1|TRBD2
CASSSLAGAYNEQFF
>TRBV6-6|TRBJ1-2|-
CASGEQANYGYTF
>TRBV5-4|TRBJ1-4|TRBD1
CASSRQGGANEKLFF
>TRBV4-1|TRBJ1-4|-
CASSQVHLKGLFF
>TRBV7-7|TRBJ2-5|-
CASSLGEAGLGTQYF
>TRBV7-2|TRBJ1-4|-
CASSLRWGGATNEKLFF
>TRBV4-2|TRBJ2-7|-
CASSQAQGRVKQYF
>TRBV9|TRBJ1-2|TRBD1
CASSVTWDRGRSGYTF
>TRBV18|TRBJ2-2|-
CASSPPAGQGPNTGELFF
>TRBV21-1|TRBJ1-2|-
CAGQGSGGYTF
>TRBV7-8|TRBJ2-7|-
CASSQDRNYEQYF
>TRBV19|TRBJ2-2|-
CASTIPLRGELFF
>TRBV28|TRBJ2-7|-
CASSLVGPNYEQYF
>TRBV28|TRBJ2-7|-
CASSFSRVSPYEQYF
>TRBV2|TRBJ2-5|TRBD1
CAGTGDRRETQYF
>TRBV5-1|TRBJ2-3|-
CASSPNTDTQYF
>TRBV28|TRBJ2-3|-
CASSSGTGPTDTQYF
>TRBV4-2|TRBJ2-1|TRBD1
CASSHSDRDNEQFF
>TRBV7-2|TRBJ2-7|TRBD2
CASSLATSDYEQYF
>TRBV7-8|TRBJ1-2|TRBD1
CASSLVGQGYGYTF
>TRBV7-9|TRBJ2-3|TRBD2
CASSLGLADYTDTQYF
>TRBV2|TRBJ2-2|TRBD2
CASSTSGNTGELFF
>TRBV5-1|TRBJ2-7|-
CASSLDRGSYEQYF
>TRBV19|TRBJ2-2|-
CASRGRDNTGELFF